This entry lists 21 T cell receptor beta chains sequenced from one sample in a study of regulatory T cells in long-lasting Graves disease. As for time point: newly diagnosed GD, antithyroid drugs for less than 3 months. The TCR library used RNA extracted from PBMCs. Arm-PCR of CDR3 regions with iRepertoire HTBI primers generated TCR beta libraries. TCRdb re-called the multiplex PCR reads through MiXCR, storing one row per CDR3 protein. This sample has 400,000 to 500,000 distinct CDR3 sequences, with about a sixth found just once. The data also belong to a second study, concerning T cells in Graves' hyperthyroidism and ophthalmopathy.

This specimen consisted of peripheral blood mononuclear cells (PBMCs), obtained at new diagnosis, from a patient treated with antithyroid drugs. The origin of the receptors is a woman aged 25 to 45 with Graves disease.

This clonotype was recorded at least ten times. CDR3 in amino acids: CASSPAPGTVTGSSYNEQFF. The CDR3 bases are TGTGCCAGCAGCCCCGCCCCCGGGACAGTGACGGGTAGCTCCTACAATGAGCAGTTCTTC. This chain connects TRBV7-9 to TRBJ2-1; 7 bases map to TRBD1. Germline V gives CDR1 SEHNR, CDR2 FQNEAQ (reference sequence). The CDR3 is 20 residues long. Trimming removed 5 bases from V and 0 bases from J; junction bases left unmatched: 19.

The table lists this clonotype with many counts. The chain links TRBV30 to TRBJ2-2; D remains ambiguous. The V gene's germline CDR1 is GTSNPN and CDR2 SVGIG (reference sequence). The V gene lost 0 bases and the J gene lost 7 bases, with 3 bases spanning the gap. The CDR3 consists of 11 residues. CDR3 bases: TGTGCCTGGAGTGTACTCGGGGAGCTGTTTTTT. The encoded protein is CAWSVLGELFF. The entire variable domain, with the rest obtained from reference TRBV30 and TRBJ2-2, is as follows: SQTIHQWPATLVQPVGSPLSLECTVEGTSNPNLYWYRQAAGRGLQLLFYSVGIGQISSEVPQNLSASRPQDRQFILSSKKLLLSDSGFYLCAWSVLGELFFGEGSRLTVL.

Turning to this clonotype: Being one base from a much bigger clone, this may be a read error. No conserved phenylalanine or tryptophan is present at the end of the CDR3, so a read error is the likely explanation. This chain joins TRBV18 and TRBJ2-5; possible D gene TRBD2, 6 bases. The CDR3 runs to 14 residues. Germline CDR1 and CDR2: KGHSH and LQKENI. Trimming pared 3 bases from V and 3 bases from J, leaving 11 bases between. CDR3 amino acids: CASSPSRREETQYS. CDR3 DNA: TGTGCCAGCTCACCTTCGCGGAGGGAAGAGACCCAGTACTCC.

V gene TRBV24-1 combines with J gene TRBJ2-1, with D tentatively TRBD2 (6 bases). Germline V gene data show CDR1 as KGHDR and CDR2 as SFDVKD. The CDR3 covers 20 residues. V was trimmed by 0 bases and J by 0 bases, leaving 20 bases between them. The CDR3 region has the DNA TGTGCCACCAGTGATTTGAGCGCGACGGGAGCAAGGAGCTCCTACAATGAGCAGTTCTTC. This translates into CATSDLSATGARSSYNEQFF.

V usage is TRBV29-1 and J usage is TRBJ2-7; D gene uncertain. CDR1 is SQVTM, CDR2 ANQGSEA, per germline. This CDR3 spans 12 amino acids. V was cut by 5 bases and J by 7 bases, with 15 bases left in between. CDR3 sequence reads: CSVMESSGEQYF. The CDR3 DNA is TGCAGCGTTATGGAGTCCTCTGGGGAGCAGTACTTC.

With regard to this clonotype: A much larger clone sits a single nucleotide away, making a read error possible. The gene calls are TRBV12-5 and TRBJ2-1; 9 bases agree with TRBD1. CDR1 LGHNT and CDR2 FRNRAP come from the germline V gene. The CDR3 has 16 amino acids. The CDR3, as DNA: TGTGCTAGTGGTTCCGCGGACAGGGGCTCCTACAATGGGCAGTTCTTC. Its translation: CASGSADRGSYNGQFF. Full variable domain (rest looked up from reference TRBV12-5 and TRBJ2-1): DARVTQTPRHKVTEMGQEVTMRCQPILGHNTVFWYRQTMMQGLELLAYFRNRAPLDDSGMPKDRFSAEMPDATLATLKIQPSEPRDSAVYFCASGSADRGSYNGQFFGPGTRLTVL.

The rearrangement uses TRBV7-9 and TRBJ2-7, with unresolved D. The CDR3 length is 14 residues. In germline, CDR1 is SEHNR, CDR2 FQNEAQ (reference sequence). V was clipped by 3 bases and J by 0 bases, with 9 bases between them. The CDR3 sequence is CASSLALSSYEQYF. The CDR3 coding sequence is TGTGCCAGCAGCTTGGCTCTCAGCTCCTACGAGCAGTACTTC.

The chain couples TRBV7-6 to TRBJ2-7; 8 positions agree with TRBD2. The CDR3 covers 12 residues. The germline CDR1 and CDR2 sequences are SGHVS and FNYEAQ. The CDR3 here is CASGTSAEEQYF. The CDR3, as DNA: TGTGCAAGCGGGACTAGTGCTGAAGAGCAGTACTTC.

The gene calls are TRBV13 and TRBJ2-2; TRBD2 matches 8 bases. Germline V gene sequence: CDR1 PRHDT, CDR2 FYEKMQ (reference sequence). The trim removed 1 base at V and 2 bases at J, leaving 9 bases unmatched. There are 18 residues in the CDR3. The CDR3: CASSLVAGPAVNTGELFF. CDR3 sequence (DNA): TGTGCCAGCAGCTTAGTAGCGGGGCCCGCCGTTAACACCGGGGAGCTGTTTTTT.

The chain is built from TRBV6-5 and TRBJ1-4, with unresolved D. Germline V gives CDR1 MNHEY, CDR2 SVGAGI. Between the trimmed V and J ends, which lost 3 bases and 7 bases, there was a span of 9 bases. The CDR3 runs to 13 residues. This chain's CDR3 is CASSYGDAEKLFF. The CDR3 DNA reads TGTGCCAGCAGTTATGGGGATGCTGAAAAACTGTTTTTT.

A few counts support this clonotype. The rearrangement links TRBV20-1 to TRBJ2-2; 13 bases align to TRBD2. The ends lost 2 bases at V and 6 bases at J; junction bases unmatched: 6. Germline loops: CDR1 DFQATT, CDR2 SNEGSKA (reference sequence). The CDR3 is made up of 16 amino acids. CDR3 coding DNA: TGCAGTGCTAGACAATGGACTAGCGGGAGTGCCGGGGAGCTGTTTTTT. It translates to CSARQWTSGSAGELFF.

This clonotype has only a few counts. J is TRBJ1-2 and V is TRBV15; D is undetermined. Germline CDR1 LNHNV, CDR2 YYDKDF (reference sequence). Trimming shortened V by 2 bases and J by 4 bases, and 8 bases separated the two germline ends. The CDR3 loop spans 13 amino acids. CDR3: CATSRQSAYGYTF. The DNA of the CDR3 is TGTGCCACCAGCAGACAGTCCGCCTATGGCTACACCTTC. The whole variable domain, remainder taken from reference TRBV15 and TRBJ1-2, is DAMVIQNPRYQVTQFGKPVTLSCSQTLNHNVMYWYQQKSSQAPKLLFHYYDKDFNNEADTPDNFQSRRPNTSFCFLDIRSPGLGDTAMYLCATSRQSAYGYTFGSGTRLTVV.

This clonotype was seen ten or more times. This sequence joins TRBV28 and TRBJ2-4; 7 nucleotides line up with TRBD2. The ends lost 1 base at V and 0 bases at J; junction bases unmatched: 9. The germline V gene has CDR1 MDHEN and CDR2 SYDVKM. This CDR3 is 18 amino acids long. The CDR3 protein is CASSLYLGGDLAKNIQYF. The CDR3 bases are TGTGCCAGCAGTTTATACTTGGGAGGGGATCTAGCCAAAAACATTCAGTACTTC.

The table lists this clonotype with many counts. The chain couples TRBV28 to TRBJ1-1; possible D gene TRBD1, 5 bases. The CDR3 is 14 residues long. Germline V lookup: CDR1 MDHEN, CDR2 SYDVKM. The V gene lost 7 bases and the J gene lost 4 bases, with 16 bases spanning the gap. DNA for the CDR3: TGTGCCAGCACCGCCCGGGGGGAGGTCACTGAAGCTTTCTTT. It translates to CASTARGEVTEAFF. Combining the CDR3 with reference TRBV28 and TRBJ1-1 gives the whole variable domain DVKVTQSSRYLVKRTGEKVFLECVQDMDHENMFWYRQDPGLGLRLIYFSYDVKMKEKGDIPEGYSVSREKKERFSLILESASTNQTSMYLCASTARGEVTEAFFGQGTRLTVV.

This clonotype appeared a few times. The chain carries TRBV27 and TRBJ1-1; no definite D call. Germline V gene data show CDR1 as MNHEY and CDR2 as SMNVEV (reference sequence). The CDR3 has 14 residues. Between the trimmed V and J ends, which lost 1 base and 2 bases, there was a span of 8 bases. CDR3 loop: CASSLFAHNTEAFF. As DNA, the CDR3 is TGTGCCAGCAGTTTATTCGCTCATAACACTGAAGCTTTCTTT.

This clonotype was observed at least ten times. J is TRBJ2-1 and V is TRBV9; D not certain. The CDR3 runs to 16 residues. Deletions cut 0 bases from V and 5 bases from J, with 15 bases between. Germline CDR1 is SGDLS and CDR2 is YYNGEE. CDR3: CASSVVGVSQDNEQFF. In DNA form, the CDR3 reads TGTGCCAGCAGCGTAGTTGGCGTTAGCCAAGACAATGAGCAGTTCTTC.

In this sample, this clonotype turned up many times. The genes are TRBV28 and TRBJ2-2; tentatively, D is TRBD1 or TRBD2 (6 bases each). The CDR3 runs to 16 residues. Germline V CDR1 and CDR2: MDHEN, SYDVKM. V was pared by 6 bases and J by 0 bases, with 14 bases between. DNA for the CDR3: TGTGCCAGCAGCCGACTAGGGGGGCCGAACACCGGGGAGCTGTTTTTT. The encoded protein is CASSRLGGPNTGELFF.

This clonotype was recorded at least ten times. The chain recombines TRBV7-2 with TRBJ2-7; 8 bases line up with TRBD2. The CDR3 covers 17 residues. Germline lookup yields CDR1 SGHTA and CDR2 FQGNSA. The trim removed 5 bases at V and 0 bases at J, leaving 12 bases unmatched. In nucleotides, the CDR3 is TGTGCCAGCAGCCTCCAGAGCAGGAGCGGGAGCTCCTACGAGCAGTACTTC. Its protein is CASSLQSRSGSSYEQYF.

Turning to this clonotype: A much larger clone sits a single nucleotide away, making a read error possible. The rearrangement joins TRBV20-1 to TRBJ2-1, with 10 positions matching TRBD2. Germline lookup yields CDR1 DFQATT and CDR2 SNEGSKA (reference sequence). CDR3 size: 15 residues. In DNA, the CDR3 is TGCGGTGCGCCAGGACTAGCGGAGAACTACAATGAGCAGTTCTTC. Translated: CGAPGLAENYNEQFF.

There are many counts of this clonotype. The junction shows a germline mismatch at one end, possibly a read error. The chain links TRBV5-1 to TRBJ2-5; D possibly corresponds to TRBD2 (6 bases). The CDR3 covers 14 residues. The V gene's germline CDR1 is SGHRS and CDR2 YFSETQ. The DNA for the CDR3 is TGTGCCAGCAGCTTAGCGGAGGGAGGAGAGACCCAGTACTTC. It translates to CASSLAEGGETQYF.

The V and J genes are TRBV30 and TRBJ2-1, with TRBD2 identical over 12 bases. V lost 5 bases and J lost 9; bases outside the gene matches: 8. Germline CDR1 and CDR2: GTSNPN and SVGIG (reference sequence). The CDR3 totals 14 residues. The CDR3, as DNA: TGTGCCTGGCGGCTAGCGGGAGGGCCGAGTGAGCAGTTCTTC. It encodes CAWRLAGGPSEQFF.